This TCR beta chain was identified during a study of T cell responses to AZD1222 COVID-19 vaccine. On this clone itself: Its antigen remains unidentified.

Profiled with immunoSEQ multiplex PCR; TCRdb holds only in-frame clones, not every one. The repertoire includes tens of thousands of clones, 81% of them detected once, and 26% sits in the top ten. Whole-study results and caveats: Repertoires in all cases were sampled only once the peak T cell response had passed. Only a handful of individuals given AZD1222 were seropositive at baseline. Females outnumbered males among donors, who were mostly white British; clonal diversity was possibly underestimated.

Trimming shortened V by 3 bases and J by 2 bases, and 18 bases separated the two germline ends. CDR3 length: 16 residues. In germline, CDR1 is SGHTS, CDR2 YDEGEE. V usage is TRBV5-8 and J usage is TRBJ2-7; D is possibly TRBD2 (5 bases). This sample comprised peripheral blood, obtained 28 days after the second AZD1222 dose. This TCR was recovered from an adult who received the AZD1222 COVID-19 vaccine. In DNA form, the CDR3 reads TGTGCCAGCAGCTATAATCCGGGGAGTCGGACCTACGAGCAGTACTTC. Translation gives CASSYNPGSRTYEQYF. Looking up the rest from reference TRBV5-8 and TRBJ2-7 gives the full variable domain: EAGVTQSPTHLIKTRGQQATLRCSPISGHTSVYWYQQALGLGLQFLLWYDEGEERNRGNFPPRFSGRQFPNYSSELNVNALELEDSALYLCASSYNPGSRTYEQYFGPGTRLTVT.